This record concerns one TCR beta chain sequence. Donors in Cohort 3 who had recovered were those with two negative PCRs, healthcare professional clearance, or resolution of their symptoms. Sequenced by immunoSEQ multiplex PCR; TCRdb stores in-frame clones only, minus some. The table lists approximately 440,000 clones, roughly 87% of them singletons, with about 0.63% in the top ten. The source of the sample is a study of blood T cell repertoires in COVID-19. Per germline, CDR1 GTSNPN and CDR2 SVGIG (reference sequence). With V trimmed by 4 bases and J by 1 base, 10 bases remained unmatched. This CDR3 is built from 17 residues.

Sequenced: PBMCs or T cells enriched from blood (not recorded which). The V call is TRBV30, the J call TRBJ1-5, with 10 bases lining up with TRBD1. The origin of this receptor is a man aged 18 to 29 who had recovered from COVID-19. Here the CDR3 DNA reads TGTGCCTGGACGGGACAGGGGAAGGTTCGAAGCAATCAGCCCCAGCATTTT. Amino acids: CAWTGQGKVRSNQPQHF.